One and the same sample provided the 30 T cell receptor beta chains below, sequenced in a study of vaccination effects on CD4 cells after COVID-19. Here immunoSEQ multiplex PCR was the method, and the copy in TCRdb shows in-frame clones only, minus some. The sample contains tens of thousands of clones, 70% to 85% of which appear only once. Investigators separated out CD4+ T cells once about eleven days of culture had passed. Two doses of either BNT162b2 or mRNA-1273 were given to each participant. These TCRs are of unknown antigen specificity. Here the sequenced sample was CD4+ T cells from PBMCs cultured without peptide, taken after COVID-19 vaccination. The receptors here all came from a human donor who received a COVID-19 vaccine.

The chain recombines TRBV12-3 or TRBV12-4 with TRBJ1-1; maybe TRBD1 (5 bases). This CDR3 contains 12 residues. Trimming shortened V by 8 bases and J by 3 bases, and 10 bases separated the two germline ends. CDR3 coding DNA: TGTGCCAGCGGGGCAGGCTACACTGAAGCTTTCTTT. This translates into CASGAGYTEAFF.

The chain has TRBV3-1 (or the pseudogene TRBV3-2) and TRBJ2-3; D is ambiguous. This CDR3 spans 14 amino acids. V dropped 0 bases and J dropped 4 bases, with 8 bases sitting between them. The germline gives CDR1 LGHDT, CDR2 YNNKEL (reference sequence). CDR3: CASSQEISADTQYF. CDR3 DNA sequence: TGTGCCAGCAGCCAAGAAATAAGTGCAGATACGCAGTATTTT.

CDR3 DNA sequence: TGTGCCAGCAGCTTTCGTTTGGTGCTGGGCACTGAAGCTTTCTTT. Its translation: CASSFRLVLGTEAFF. This chain uses TRBV5-5 with TRBJ1-1; D unclear. The CDR3 is 15 amino acids. V dropped 2 bases and J dropped 4 bases, with 15 bases sitting between them. Germline V gene data show CDR1 as SGHKS and CDR2 as YYEKEE (reference sequence).

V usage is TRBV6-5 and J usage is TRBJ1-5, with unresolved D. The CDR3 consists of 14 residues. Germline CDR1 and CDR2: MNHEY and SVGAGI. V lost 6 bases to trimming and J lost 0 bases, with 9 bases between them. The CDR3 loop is CASSELNSNQPQHF. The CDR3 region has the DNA TGTGCCAGCAGCGAGTTAAATAGCAATCAGCCCCAGCATTTT.

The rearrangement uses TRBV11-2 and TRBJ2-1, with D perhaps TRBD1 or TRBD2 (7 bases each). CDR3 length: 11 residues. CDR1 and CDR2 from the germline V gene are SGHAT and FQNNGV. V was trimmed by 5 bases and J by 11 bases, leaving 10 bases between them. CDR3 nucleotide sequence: TGTGCCAGCAGCCAGGGGGGGAAGCAGTTCTTC. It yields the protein CASSQGGKQFF.

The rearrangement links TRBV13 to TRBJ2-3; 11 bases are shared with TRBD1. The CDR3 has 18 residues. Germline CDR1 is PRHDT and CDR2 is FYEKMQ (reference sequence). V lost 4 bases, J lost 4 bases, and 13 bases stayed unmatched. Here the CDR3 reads CASSWQAGTGGKADTQYF. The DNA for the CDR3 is TGTGCCAGCAGCTGGCAAGCCGGGACAGGGGGGAAGGCAGATACGCAGTATTTT.

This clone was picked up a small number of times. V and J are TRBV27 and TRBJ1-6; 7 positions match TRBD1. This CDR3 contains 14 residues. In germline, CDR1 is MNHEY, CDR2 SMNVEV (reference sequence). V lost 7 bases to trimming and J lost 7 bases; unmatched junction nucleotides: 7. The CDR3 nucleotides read TGTGCCAGCATGATGACAGGGAGGAATTCACCCCTCCACTTT. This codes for CASMMTGRNSPLHF.

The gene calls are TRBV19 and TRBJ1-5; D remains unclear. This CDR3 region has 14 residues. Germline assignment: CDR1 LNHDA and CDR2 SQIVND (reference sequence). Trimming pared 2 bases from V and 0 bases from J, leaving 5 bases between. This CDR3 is CASSIRDSNQPQHF. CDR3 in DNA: TGTGCCAGTAGTATAAGGGATAGCAATCAGCCCCAGCATTTT.

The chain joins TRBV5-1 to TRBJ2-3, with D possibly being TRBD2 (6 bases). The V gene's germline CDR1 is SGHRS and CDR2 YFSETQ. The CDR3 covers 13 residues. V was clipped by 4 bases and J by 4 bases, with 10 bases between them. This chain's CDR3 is CASSKEGPDTQYF. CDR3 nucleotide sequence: TGCGCCAGCAGCAAGGAGGGTCCAGATACGCAGTATTTT.

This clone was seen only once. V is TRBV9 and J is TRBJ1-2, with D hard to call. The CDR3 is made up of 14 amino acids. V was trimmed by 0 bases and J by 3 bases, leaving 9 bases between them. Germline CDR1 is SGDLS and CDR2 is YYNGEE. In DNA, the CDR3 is TGTGCCAGCAGCGTAGGCGGATCTTACTATGGCTACACCTTC. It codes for CASSVGGSYYGYTF.

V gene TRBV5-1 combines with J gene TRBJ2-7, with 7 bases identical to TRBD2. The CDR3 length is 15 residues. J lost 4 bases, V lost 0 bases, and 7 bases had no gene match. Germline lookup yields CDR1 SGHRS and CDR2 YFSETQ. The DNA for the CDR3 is TGCGCCAGCAGCTTGGCCAGCGGGACCTATTACGAGCAGTACGTC. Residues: CASSLASGTYYEQYV.

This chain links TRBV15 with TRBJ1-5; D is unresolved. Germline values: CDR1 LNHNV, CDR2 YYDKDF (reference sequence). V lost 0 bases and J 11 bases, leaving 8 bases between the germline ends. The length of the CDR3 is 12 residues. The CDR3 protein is CATSRDQVTQHF. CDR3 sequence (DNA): TGTGCCACCAGCAGAGATCAGGTAACCCAGCATTTT.

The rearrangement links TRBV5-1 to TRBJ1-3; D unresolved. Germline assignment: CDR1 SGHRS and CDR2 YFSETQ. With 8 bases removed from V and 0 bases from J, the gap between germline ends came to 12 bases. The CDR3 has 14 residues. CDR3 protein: CASPFISSGNTIYF. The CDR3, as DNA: TGCGCCAGTCCTTTTATAAGCTCTGGAAACACCATATATTTT.

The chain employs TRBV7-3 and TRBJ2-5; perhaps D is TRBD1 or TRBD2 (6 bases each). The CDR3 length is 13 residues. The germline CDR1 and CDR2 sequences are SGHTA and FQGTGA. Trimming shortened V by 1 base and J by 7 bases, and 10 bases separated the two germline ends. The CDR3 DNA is TGTGCCAGCAGCTTAAGGGGGGCGGGGACCCAGTACTTC. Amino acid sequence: CASSLRGAGTQYF.

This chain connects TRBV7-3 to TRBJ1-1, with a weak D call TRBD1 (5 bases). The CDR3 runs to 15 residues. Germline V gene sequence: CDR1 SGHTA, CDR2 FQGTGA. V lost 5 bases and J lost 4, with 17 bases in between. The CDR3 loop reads CASSPQGLGGTEAFF. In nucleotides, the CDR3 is TGTGCCAGCAGCCCGCAAGGTCTCGGGGGCACTGAAGCTTTCTTT.

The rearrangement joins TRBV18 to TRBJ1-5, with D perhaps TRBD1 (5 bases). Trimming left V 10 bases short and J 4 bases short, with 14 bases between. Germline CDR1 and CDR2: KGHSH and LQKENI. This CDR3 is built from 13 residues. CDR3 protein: CATTQGGNQPQHF. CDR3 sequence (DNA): TGTGCCACCACTCAGGGAGGTAATCAGCCCCAGCATTTT.

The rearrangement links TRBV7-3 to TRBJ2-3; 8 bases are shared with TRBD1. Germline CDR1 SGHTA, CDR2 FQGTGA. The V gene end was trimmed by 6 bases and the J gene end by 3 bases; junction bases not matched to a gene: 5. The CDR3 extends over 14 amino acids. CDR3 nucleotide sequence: TGTGCCAGCAGACAGACAGGGGAAACAGATACGCAGTATTTT. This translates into CASRQTGETDTQYF.

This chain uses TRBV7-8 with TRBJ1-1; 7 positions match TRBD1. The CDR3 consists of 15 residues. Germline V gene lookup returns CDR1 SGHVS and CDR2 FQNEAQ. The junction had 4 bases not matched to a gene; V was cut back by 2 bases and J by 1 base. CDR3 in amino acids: CASSLMTGTNTEAFF. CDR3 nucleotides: TGTGCCAGCAGCTTAATGACAGGGACGAACACTGAAGCTTTCTTT.

For the CDR3, the DNA is TGCGCCAGCAGCTCGGGAGGGGGGGGCCAAGAGACCCAGTACTTC. Amino acids: CASSSGGGGQETQYF. V gene TRBV5-1 combines with J gene TRBJ2-5, with TRBD2 matching over 8 bases. CDR3 length: 15 amino acids. Germline V gene sequence: CDR1 SGHRS, CDR2 YFSETQ. V dropped 3 bases and J dropped 1; count of bases not matched to a gene: 5.

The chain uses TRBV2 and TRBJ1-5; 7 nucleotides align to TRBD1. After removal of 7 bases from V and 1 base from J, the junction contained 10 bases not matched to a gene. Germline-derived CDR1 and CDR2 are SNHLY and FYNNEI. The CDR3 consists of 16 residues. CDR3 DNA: TGTGCCAGCAACCGACAGGGTCCTGGGAGCAATCAGCCCCAGCATTTT. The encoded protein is CASNRQGPGSNQPQHF.

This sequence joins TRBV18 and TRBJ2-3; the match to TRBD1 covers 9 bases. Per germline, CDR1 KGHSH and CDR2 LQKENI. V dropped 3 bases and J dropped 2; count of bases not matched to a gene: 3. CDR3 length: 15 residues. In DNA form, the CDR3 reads TGTGCCAGCTCACCGACAGGGGGGGACACAGATACGCAGTATTTT. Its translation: CASSPTGGDTDTQYF.

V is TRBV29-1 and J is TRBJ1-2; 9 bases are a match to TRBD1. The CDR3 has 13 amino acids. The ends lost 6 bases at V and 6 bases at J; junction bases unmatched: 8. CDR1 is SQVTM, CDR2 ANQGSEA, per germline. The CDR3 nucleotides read TGCAGCGTAGAACCGGGACAGGGTGATGGCTACACCTTC. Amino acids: CSVEPGQGDGYTF.

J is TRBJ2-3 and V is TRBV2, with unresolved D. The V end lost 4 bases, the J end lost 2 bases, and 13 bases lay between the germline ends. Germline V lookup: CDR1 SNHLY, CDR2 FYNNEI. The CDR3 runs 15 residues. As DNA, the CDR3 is TGTGCCAGCAGTGTAGGCGCCCCTGACACAGATACGCAGTATTTT. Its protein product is CASSVGAPDTDTQYF.

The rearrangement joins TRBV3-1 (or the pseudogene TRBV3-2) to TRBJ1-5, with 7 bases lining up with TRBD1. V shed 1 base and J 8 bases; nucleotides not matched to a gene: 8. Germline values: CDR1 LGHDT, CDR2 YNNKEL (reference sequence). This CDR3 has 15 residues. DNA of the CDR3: TGTGCCAGCAGCCAAGGGGGGGGACAGTCGAAGCCCCAGCATTTT. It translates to CASSQGGGQSKPQHF.

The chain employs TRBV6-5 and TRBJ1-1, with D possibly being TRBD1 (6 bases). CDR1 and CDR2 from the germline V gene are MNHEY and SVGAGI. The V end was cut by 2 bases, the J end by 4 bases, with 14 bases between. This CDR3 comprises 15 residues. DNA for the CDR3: TGTGCCAGCAGTTACGTCGGCAGGGGCGGCACTGAAGCTTTCTTT. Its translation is CASSYVGRGGTEAFF.

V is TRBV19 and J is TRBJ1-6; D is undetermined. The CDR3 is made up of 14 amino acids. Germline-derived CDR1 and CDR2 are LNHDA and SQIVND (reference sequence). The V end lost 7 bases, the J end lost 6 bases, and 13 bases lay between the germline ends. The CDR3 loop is CASMGSLANSPLHF. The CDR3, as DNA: TGTGCCAGTATGGGGTCTTTAGCTAATTCACCCCTCCACTTT.

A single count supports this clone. The CDR3 coding sequence is TGCAGCGTTGAAGATCCGGCGAATTACGAGCAGTACGTC. The encoded protein is CSVEDPANYEQYV. The J gene is TRBJ2-7, the V gene TRBV29-1; D is uncertain. V dropped 0 bases and J dropped 4 bases, with 10 bases sitting between them. The CDR3 has 13 amino acids. Per the germline V gene, CDR1 is SQVTM and CDR2 is ANQGSEA.

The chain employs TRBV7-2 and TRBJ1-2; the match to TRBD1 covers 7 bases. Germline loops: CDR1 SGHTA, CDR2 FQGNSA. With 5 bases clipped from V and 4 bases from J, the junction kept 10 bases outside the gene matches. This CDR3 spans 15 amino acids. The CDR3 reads CASSQRGGAIYGYTF. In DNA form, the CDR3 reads TGTGCCAGCAGCCAACGAGGGGGCGCAATCTATGGCTACACCTTC.

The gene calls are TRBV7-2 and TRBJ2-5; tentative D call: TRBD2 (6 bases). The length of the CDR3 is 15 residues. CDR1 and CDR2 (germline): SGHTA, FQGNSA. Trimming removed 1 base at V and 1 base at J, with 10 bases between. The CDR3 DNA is TGTGCCAGCAGCTTAGACCGGGGGACCCAAGAGACCCAGTACTTC. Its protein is CASSLDRGTQETQYF.

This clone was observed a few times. Here the CDR3 reads CATSGVGGHQPQHF. The CDR3 DNA is TGTGCCACCAGCGGCGTTGGGGGGCATCAGCCCCAGCATTTT. The chain joins TRBV24-1 to TRBJ1-5, with D possibly TRBD1 on 6 matching bases. The germline V gene encodes CDR1 KGHDR and CDR2 SFDVKD. The V and J ends lost 7 bases and 5 bases respectively, with 14 bases between them. The CDR3 has 14 residues.